The 5 T cell receptor beta chains reported below all come from one sample, sequenced in a study of shared clonotypes between healthy human individuals. TCRdb's table, derived via immunoSEQ multiplex PCR, lists solely in-frame clones and lacks some. The sample shows roughly 500,000 clones, around 80% of them seen only once. The specimen was PBMCs. The receptors were gathered from a woman between 40 and 55 years old in good health. Some clones in this sample may be carry-over from other donors' samples.

The rearrangement uses TRBV4-3 and TRBJ2-1, with 11 bases fitting TRBD2. The junction had 2 bases not matched to a gene; V was cut back by 1 base and J by 9 bases. The CDR3 contains 14 residues. Germline V gives CDR1 LGHNA, CDR2 YSLEER. The CDR3 nucleotides are TGCGCCAGCAGCCAAGGACTAGCGGGACTTGAGCAGTTCTTC. Its protein is CASSQGLAGLEQFF.

This clone was observed a handful of times. The chain has TRBV11-2 and TRBJ2-7, with 7 bases aligning to TRBD2. Trimming cost V 3 bases and J 2 bases; bases outside gene matches: 13. CDR1 and CDR2 (germline): SGHAT, FQNNGV. The CDR3 sequence is 17 residues long. CDR3 DNA sequence: TGTGCCAGCAGCTTTGGGTACCTAGCGGCCGCCCCCTACGAGCAGTACTTC. Encoded protein: CASSFGYLAAAPYEQYF.

The V gene is TRBV10-3, the J gene TRBJ1-1, with D hard to call. V was clipped by 0 bases and J by 7 bases, with 21 bases between them. This CDR3 contains 17 residues. Germline values: CDR1 ENHRY, CDR2 SYGVKD. CDR3 region: CAISESSWVQATFEAFF. CDR3 DNA: TGTGCCATCAGTGAGTCGAGTTGGGTACAAGCGACCTTTGAAGCTTTCTTT.

This rearrangement joins TRBV15 to TRBJ1-5, with D hard to call. Trimming cost V 4 bases and J 0 bases, with 13 bases left between them. Germline CDR1 is LNHNV and CDR2 is YYDKDF (reference sequence). CDR3 length: 16 residues. DNA of the CDR3: TGTGCCACCAGCATAAGTGCGACCGTTAGCAATCAGCCCCAGCATTTT. Its translation is CATSISATVSNQPQHF.

The rearrangement joins TRBV7-9 to TRBJ1-1, with a tentative D call TRBD1 (5 bases). V lost 5 bases and J 7 bases, leaving 11 bases between the germline ends. Germline V lookup: CDR1 SEHNR, CDR2 FQNEAQ (reference sequence). There are 12 residues in the CDR3. The CDR3 sequence is CASSINRCEAFF. DNA for the CDR3: TGTGCCAGCAGCATAAACAGGTGTGAAGCTTTCTTT.